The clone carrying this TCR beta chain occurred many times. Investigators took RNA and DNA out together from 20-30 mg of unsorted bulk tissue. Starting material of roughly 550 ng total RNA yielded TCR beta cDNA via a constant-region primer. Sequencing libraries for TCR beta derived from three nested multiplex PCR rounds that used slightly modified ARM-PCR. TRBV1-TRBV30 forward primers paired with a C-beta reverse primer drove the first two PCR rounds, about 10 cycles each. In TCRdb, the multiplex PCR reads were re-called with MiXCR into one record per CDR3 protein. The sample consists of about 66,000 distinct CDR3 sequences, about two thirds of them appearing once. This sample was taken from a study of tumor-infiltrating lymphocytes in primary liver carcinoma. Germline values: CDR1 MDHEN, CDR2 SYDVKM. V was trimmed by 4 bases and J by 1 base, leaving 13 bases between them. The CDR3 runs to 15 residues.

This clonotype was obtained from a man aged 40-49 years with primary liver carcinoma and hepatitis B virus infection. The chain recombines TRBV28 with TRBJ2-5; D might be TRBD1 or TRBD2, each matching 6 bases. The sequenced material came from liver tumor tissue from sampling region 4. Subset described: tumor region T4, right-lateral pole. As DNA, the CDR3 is TGTGCCAGCAGTTGGGGGTGGGGGGCCCAAGAGACCCAGTACTTC. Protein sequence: CASSWGWGAQETQYF. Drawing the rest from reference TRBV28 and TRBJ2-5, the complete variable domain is DVKVTQSSRYLVKRTGEKVFLECVQDMDHENMFWYRQDPGLGLRLIYFSYDVKMKEKGDIPEGYSVSREKKERFSLILESASTNQTSMYLCASSWGWGAQETQYFGPGTRLLVL.